These 27 T cell receptor beta chains came from one sample sequenced in a study of T cell clones after liver transplantation. Only in-frame clones appear in the TCRdb table, and some are missing; sequencing was by immunoSEQ multiplex PCR. The data contain around 120,000 clones, 90% of them singletons. This specimen was CD4+ T cells from blood, taken 12 months after liver transplant. These receptors originate from a human patient who received a liver transplant. Among the T cells, some may be from the graft donor.

This chain uses TRBV12-5 with TRBJ2-5; perhaps D is TRBD1 or TRBD2 (6 bases each). V lost 2 bases and J 5 bases, leaving 18 bases between the germline ends. The CDR3 has 16 residues. The germline V gene has CDR1 LGHNT and CDR2 FRNRAP. In nucleotides, the CDR3 is TGTGCTAGTGGTTTGAAGGCCCGGGGGCTCGGGGAGACCCAGTACTTC. It is translated as CASGLKARGLGETQYF. Full variable domain (missing parts from reference TRBV12-5 and TRBJ2-5): DARVTQTPRHKVTEMGQEVTMRCQPILGHNTVFWYRQTMMQGLELLAYFRNRAPLDDSGMPKDRFSAEMPDATLATLKIQPSEPRDSAVYFCASGLKARGLGETQYFGPGTRLLVL.

The chain uses TRBV28 and TRBJ1-5; no clear D gene. This CDR3 has 14 residues. From germline, CDR1 is MDHEN and CDR2 SYDVKM. V was trimmed by 2 bases and J by 3 bases, leaving 8 bases between them. CDR3 DNA: TGTGCCAGCAGTTTAGGAGGGTCCAATCAGCCCCAGCATTTT. Translation: CASSLGGSNQPQHF.

The rearrangement uses TRBV29-1 and TRBJ2-7; 10 nucleotides line up with TRBD1. This CDR3 is 15 amino acids long. The J segment lost 6 bases and the V segment lost 6 bases, leaving 14 bases of the junction unmatched. Looked up from germline, CDR1 is SQVTM and CDR2 is ANQGSEA. CDR3 amino acids: CSVGQGAGQGSEQYF. CDR3 coding DNA: TGCAGCGTGGGGCAGGGGGCGGGACAGGGGAGCGAGCAGTACTTC.

This chain uses TRBV7-3 with TRBJ2-3; TRBD1 matches 8 bases. CDR3 length equals 14 residues. The germline V gene has CDR1 SGHTA and CDR2 FQGTGA. The J segment lost 5 bases and the V segment lost 5 bases, leaving 6 bases of the junction unmatched. The CDR3 bases are TGTGCCAGCAGCCCCGACAGGGGTTTAGATACGCAGTATTTT. Its translation: CASSPDRGLDTQYF.

A word on this clone: The germline gene is not matched at one end of the junction; a read error may be the cause. The CDR3 DNA sequence: TGTGCTAGCAGCCCCAGGACTAGCGGATTAAAAGAGACCCAGTACTTC. It specifies CASSPRTSGLKETQYF. The J gene is TRBJ2-5, the V gene TRBV7-7; TRBD2 matches 10 bases. The germline CDR1 and CDR2 sequences are SSHAT and FNYEAQ (reference sequence). The length of the CDR3 is 16 residues.

This sequence joins TRBV30 and TRBJ2-1; 8 positions match TRBD2. The germline V gene encodes CDR1 GTSNPN and CDR2 SVGIG (reference sequence). The CDR3 length is 15 residues. With V trimmed by 1 base and J by 9 bases, 11 bases remained unmatched. The CDR3, as DNA: TGTGCCTGGAGTGCCGGGACTAGTGACCGGGGTGAGCAGTTCTTC. Protein product: CAWSAGTSDRGEQFF.

V usage is TRBV28 and J usage is TRBJ2-7; the D gene could be TRBD1 or TRBD2 (6 bases each). V was shortened by 5 bases and J by 6 bases, with 14 bases between the two germline ends. This CDR3 is 13 amino acids long. In germline, CDR1 is MDHEN, CDR2 SYDVKM. The CDR3 DNA reads as TGTGCCAGCAGTGCATCGGGGGCTCGCGAGCAGTACTTC. Encoded protein: CASSASGAREQYF. Supplemented by reference TRBV28 and TRBJ2-7, the full variable domain reads DVKVTQSSRYLVKRTGEKVFLECVQDMDHENMFWYRQDPGLGLRLIYFSYDVKMKEKGDIPEGYSVSREKKERFSLILESASTNQTSMYLCASSASGAREQYFGPGTRLTVT.

This chain uses TRBV28 with TRBJ2-2; possible D gene TRBD2, 5 bases. Per the germline V gene, CDR1 is MDHEN and CDR2 is SYDVKM. The CDR3 contains 19 residues. Trimming removed 1 base from V and 3 bases from J, with 21 bases in between. CDR3 bases: TGTGCCAGCAGTTTATTGGACTGGGGAACCTCGAGGGACACCGGGGAGCTGTTTTTT. It translates to CASSLLDWGTSRDTGELFF.

The V gene is TRBV5-4, the J gene TRBJ2-7, with 8 bases identical to TRBD2. Germline V gene data show CDR1 as SGHNT and CDR2 as YYREEE (reference sequence). The CDR3 spans 16 residues. Trimming at V came to 0 bases and at J to 1 base, leaving 6 bases not matched to a gene. This CDR3 reads CASSLVASGPSYEQYF. CDR3 coding DNA: TGTGCCAGCAGCTTGGTGGCTAGCGGGCCTTCCTACGAGCAGTACTTC.

The rearrangement joins TRBV19 to TRBJ1-2; 9 bases fit TRBD1. CDR1 and CDR2 from the germline V gene are LNHDA and SQIVND (reference sequence). The CDR3 runs to 16 residues. V was pared by 2 bases and J by 2 bases, with 6 bases of the junction left unmatched. The CDR3 here is CASSIWETGGNYGYTF. As DNA, the CDR3 is TGTGCCAGTAGTATATGGGAGACAGGGGGGAACTATGGCTACACCTTC.

The J gene is TRBJ1-1, the V gene TRBV5-4; D possibly corresponds to TRBD1 (5 bases). Germline V gene sequence: CDR1 SGHNT, CDR2 YYREEE (reference sequence). The CDR3 extends over 14 amino acids. V lost 4 bases to trimming and J lost 3 bases, with 13 bases between them. This chain's CDR3 is CASSPTDSDTEAFF. The CDR3 region has the DNA TGTGCCAGCAGCCCGACAGACTCAGACACTGAAGCTTTCTTT.

The chain joins TRBV29-1 to TRBJ2-7; 11 nucleotides line up with TRBD2. The ends lost 4 bases at V and 1 base at J; junction bases unmatched: 9. This CDR3 has 16 residues. Per germline, CDR1 SQVTM and CDR2 ANQGSEA. CDR3 coding DNA: TGCAGCGTTGTGGCCCTAGCGGGAGGACCTTCCTACGAGCAGTACTTC. Translation: CSVVALAGGPSYEQYF.

The rearrangement links TRBV5-4 to TRBJ2-1; 11 bases map to TRBD2. The CDR3 loop spans 17 amino acids. V was pared by 6 bases and J by 7 bases, with 15 bases of the junction left unmatched. From germline, CDR1 is SGHNT and CDR2 YYREEE (reference sequence). The CDR3 loop is CASNKGVVLAGGNEQFF. CDR3 nucleotides: TGTGCCAGCAACAAAGGGGTTGTCCTAGCGGGAGGTAATGAGCAGTTCTTC.

The chain uses TRBV7-2 and TRBJ2-2, with 7 bases that match TRBD2. The CDR3 runs to 16 residues. Trimming took 5 bases from V and 6 from J; bases not matched to a gene: 12. Germline V CDR1 and CDR2: SGHTA, FQGNSA. The CDR3 DNA sequence: TGTGCCAGCAGCCCGGAGATGGCGGGAGTCGCCGGGGAGCTGTTTTTT. Its protein product is CASSPEMAGVAGELFF.

The chain uses TRBV5-6 and TRBJ2-7, with D possibly matching TRBD1 (5 bases). V was shortened by 0 bases and J by 4 bases, with 11 bases between the two germline ends. Germline assignment: CDR1 SGHDT and CDR2 YYEEEE. The CDR3 is 14 amino acids. CDR3 bases: TGTGCCAGCAGCTTGGTAGGCAGGGTGTACGAGCAGTACTTC. Its translation: CASSLVGRVYEQYF.

The chain links TRBV27 to TRBJ1-5, with D possibly matching TRBD1 (6 bases). Trimming cost V 6 bases and J 1 base, with 13 bases left between them. Per the germline V gene, CDR1 is MNHEY and CDR2 is SMNVEV (reference sequence). The CDR3 is 15 amino acids. The DNA for the CDR3 is TGTGCCAGCAGCCTACCCCAGGGGAGCAATCAGCCCCAGCATTTT. Protein: CASSLPQGSNQPQHF.

This clone was seen a single time. The chain links TRBV6-5 to TRBJ1-2, with D perhaps TRBD1 (6 bases). V lost 0 bases and J lost 1, with 9 bases in between. The CDR3 length is 15 residues. Germline loops: CDR1 MNHEY, CDR2 SVGAGI. CDR3 sequence reads: CASSYSDSLNYGYTF. Written as DNA, the CDR3 is TGTGCCAGCAGTTACTCGGACAGCCTTAACTATGGCTACACCTTC.

The genes are TRBV6-1 and TRBJ2-7; 9 bases align to TRBD2. CDR1 is MNHNS and CDR2 is SASEGT in the germline V gene. This CDR3 has 19 amino acids. The trim removed 3 bases at V and 3 bases at J, leaving 18 bases unmatched. CDR3 in DNA: TGTGCCAGCAGTGATGGAACCGGGGAAAGAATAGCGGGAGTCTACGAGCAGTACTTC. It specifies CASSDGTGERIAGVYEQYF.

There are a few counts of this clone. The chain employs TRBV5-1 and TRBJ2-3, with a possible D match to TRBD1 (6 bases). The V gene's germline CDR1 is SGHRS and CDR2 YFSETQ. V was trimmed by 4 bases and J by 2 bases, leaving 17 bases between them. The CDR3 has 16 residues. CDR3 region: CASSLRGGPLTDTQYF. CDR3 bases: TGCGCCAGCAGCCTAAGAGGGGGACCCCTCACAGATACGCAGTATTTT.

The rearrangement uses TRBV7-9 and TRBJ2-1; perhaps TRBD1 as D (6 bases). V dropped 1 base and J dropped 4 bases, with 8 bases sitting between them. From germline, CDR1 is SEHNR and CDR2 FQNEAQ (reference sequence). The CDR3 contains 14 residues. This CDR3 is CASSLETGYNEQFF. CDR3 in DNA: TGTGCCAGCAGCTTAGAAACAGGGTACAATGAGCAGTTCTTC.

The gene calls are TRBV19 and TRBJ2-7; D unresolved. There are 14 residues in the CDR3. Germline assignment: CDR1 LNHDA and CDR2 SQIVND (reference sequence). V gave up 6 bases and J gave up 6 bases, with 18 bases separating them. The CDR3 sequence is CASSLLPSASEQYF. CDR3 DNA: TGTGCCAGTAGCCTATTACCCTCTGCCTCCGAGCAGTACTTC.

V and J are TRBV14 and TRBJ1-2, with D unclear. Trimming took off 4 bases at V and 4 bases at J, with 7 bases between the two ends. Germline V gives CDR1 SGHDN, CDR2 FVKESK. CDR3 size: 12 residues. CDR3 in DNA: TGTGCCAGCAGCCCCATCTTCTATGGCTACACCTTC. This translates into CASSPIFYGYTF.

This rearrangement joins TRBV7-2 to TRBJ1-1, with a weak D call TRBD1 (5 bases). Germline CDR1 and CDR2: SGHTA and FQGNSA. V lost 2 bases to trimming and J lost 0 bases, with 10 bases between them. This CDR3 comprises 15 residues. CDR3 protein: CASSLSGAMNTEAFF. CDR3 in DNA: TGTGCCAGCAGCTTATCCGGGGCCATGAACACTGAAGCTTTCTTT.

The V call is TRBV6-5, the J call TRBJ1-4; D not resolved. Germline values: CDR1 MNHEY, CDR2 SVGAGI. The CDR3 is made up of 12 amino acids. In nucleotides, the CDR3 is TGTGCGGCTGGCGGGATTGGTGAAAAACTGTTTTTT. It is translated as CAAGGIGEKLFF.

The chain has TRBV6-5 and TRBJ2-2; D is uncertain. Germline-derived CDR1 and CDR2 are MNHEY and SVGAGI. The CDR3 contains 14 residues. Deletions cut 6 bases from V and 7 bases from J, with 15 bases between. The CDR3 nucleotides are TGTGCCAGCAGCCTCACCCAGGTTTTCGGGGAGCTGTTTTTT. It is translated as CASSLTQVFGELFF.

The chain is built from TRBV5-1 and TRBJ2-1, with TRBD2 matching over 9 bases. Germline CDR1 SGHRS, CDR2 YFSETQ. The J segment lost 9 bases and the V segment lost 4 bases, leaving 14 bases of the junction unmatched. The CDR3 length is 16 residues. CDR3 in DNA: TGCGCCAGCAGCCCCTTAGCGGGAGTTGCCCCCGGTGAGCAGTTCTTC. Translating it yields CASSPLAGVAPGEQFF.

This clone was counted once. This chain links TRBV4-1 with TRBJ1-1; D uncertain. The germline V and J ends were trimmed by 1 base and 8 bases, with 11 bases remaining between them. The CDR3 consists of 13 residues. Germline V gene lookup returns CDR1 MGHRA and CDR2 YSYEKL. The CDR3 protein is CASSQAPRREAFF. In DNA form, the CDR3 reads TGCGCCAGCAGCCAAGCCCCCCGGAGGGAAGCTTTCTTT.